This T cell receptor (beta chain) appears in the sequencing data of a study of beta chain features in type 1 diabetes. The authors reverse transcribed all of the isolated RNA, so sequencing captured expressed TCRB transcripts. Around 3.5 million reads on average were seen across naive, central memory and regulatory T cell samples. The protocol was immunoSEQ multiplex PCR, while the TCRdb copy is restricted to in-frame clones and leaves out a portion. The data contain roughly 70,000 clones, roughly 50% of them singletons. Whole-study results and caveats: Type 1 diabetes patients showed a moderate but significant shortening of TCRB CDR3s in all four CD4+ subsets. Whether HLA type influences TCRB rearrangement remained unresolved here. When VDJ junctions were examined, type 1 diabetes patients showed fewer insertions and more deletions.

As concerns this clone: Its target is unknown.

This CDR3 is 13 amino acids long. From germline, CDR1 is SQVTM and CDR2 ANQGSEA. V dropped 8 bases and J dropped 3; count of bases not matched to a gene: 7. The source material was central memory CD4+ T cells from blood. This receptor was identified in a man aged 25 to 45 with type 1 diabetes. The rearrangement joins TRBV29-1 to TRBJ2-7; 10 bases align to TRBD1. The CDR3 region has the DNA TGCAGCTTTTCCGGGACAGGGGTCTACGAGCAGTACTTC. Amino acid sequence: CSFSGTGVYEQYF.